A few counts support the clone carrying this TCR beta chain. The sample belongs to a study of blood T cells in healthy people across ages. This CDR3 is 16 amino acids long. Germline assignment: CDR1 MNHEY and CDR2 SVGAGI. V lost 4 bases, J lost 0 bases, and 13 bases lay in between. The donors, all healthy, were Caucasians living in Russia, aged about 6 to 100. At least 5 micrograms of total RNA were extracted per sample. A second PCR of 7 to 11 cycles used a sample-barcoded 5' primer and a J-beta primer mix. The template-switch adaptor, which had 12 random nucleotides, put a tag on each cDNA molecule. MiXCR, run by TCRdb on the 5' RACE reads, gives a single entry per CDR3 protein. The data contain 600,000 to 800,000 distinct CDR3 sequences, about 51% of them singletons.

What was sequenced was blood. The genes are TRBV6-5 and TRBJ1-3; D remains ambiguous. The sequence was obtained from a woman aged 80 or older in good health. The CDR3 DNA reads TGTGCCAGCAGTTGGAGATGGCCCTTCTCTGGAAACACCATATATTTT. Residues: CASSWRWPFSGNTIYF.